This entry is about one T cell receptor beta chain. The ends lost 0 bases at V and 7 bases at J; junction bases unmatched: 10. Germline V CDR1 and CDR2: SGHRS, YFSETQ. This CDR3 has 16 amino acids. TCRdb passed the 5' RACE reads through MiXCR, listing each CDR3 protein once. This repertoire shows about 57,000 distinct CDR3 sequences, roughly 30% found once; its top ten account for under 3.5%. The chain links TRBV5-1 to TRBJ2-1, with TRBD2 matching over 7 bases. This clonotype was sampled from a female donor with breast cancer. Sequencing input: tumor-infiltrating memory CD4+ T cells sorted from the breast tumor. Subset described: memory CD4+ T cells, CD4+CD45RO+CD25-. For the CDR3, the DNA is TGCGCCAGCAGCTTGGCGACGGTGGGGACTACGAATGAGCAGTTCTTC. The encoded protein is CASSLATVGTTNEQFF.